This T cell receptor (beta chain) was documented in a study of blood T cell repertoires in COVID-19. This clone was observed a single time. The authors' processing: Amplified reference gene primers provided the basis for estimating nucleated cell counts. Profiling relied on immunoSEQ multiplex PCR, and the TCRdb table lists in-frame clones only, not all of them. Clone size and the V and J calls come from that table; the DNA yielded D and trimming. Among about 130,000 clones listed, around nine tenths were seen once. CDR1 MDHEN and CDR2 SYDVKM come from the germline V gene. The CDR3 has 14 residues. The V end lost 4 bases, the J end lost 0 bases, and 9 bases lay between the germline ends.

Sequenced input: peripheral blood. V usage is TRBV28 and J usage is TRBJ1-2; unclear D gene. This receptor was identified in a man between 60 and 75 years old with COVID-19, enrolled during active disease. In nucleotides, the CDR3 is TGTGCCAGCAGTTCCCCCGGGGCTAACTATGGCTACACCTTC. The encoded protein is CASSSPGANYGYTF.